This entry lists 27 T cell receptor beta chains sequenced from one sample in a study of early stage breast cancer tumors. Some clones are missing from TCRdb's copy, which holds only in-frame ones; the method was immunoSEQ multiplex PCR. The data hold roughly 14,000 clones, with roughly 83% observed a single time. Sequenced: normal breast tissue next to the tumor. The receptors here all came from a person in their twenties or thirties with breast cancer.

The chain couples TRBV25-1 to TRBJ2-1, with D possibly matching TRBD2 (5 bases). Germline V gene data show CDR1 as MGHDK and CDR2 as SYGVNS. V was cut by 4 bases and J by 0 bases, with 13 bases left in between. The CDR3 sequence is 16 residues long. In DNA form, the CDR3 reads TGTGCCAGCAGTGTTAGGAGGCTACTCTCCTACAATGAGCAGTTCTTC. Protein sequence: CASSVRRLLSYNEQFF.

This sequence joins TRBV30 and TRBJ1-2; 11 nucleotides match TRBD1. Germline loops: CDR1 GTSNPN, CDR2 SVGIG (reference sequence). The CDR3 contains 13 residues. The J segment lost 8 bases and the V segment lost 4 bases, leaving 6 bases of the junction unmatched. CDR3 nucleotide sequence: TGTGCCTGGACCACGGGACAGGGGGTAGGCTACACCTTC. Its protein is CAWTTGQGVGYTF.

The table lists this clone with a count of one. The J gene is TRBJ2-6, the V gene TRBV19; no firm D call. The ends were cut back, 1 base at V and 0 bases at J, with 7 bases in the middle. CDR3 size: 16 residues. Germline CDR1 and CDR2: LNHDA and SQIVND (reference sequence). This chain's CDR3 is CASSIGGLSGANVLTF. CDR3 DNA sequence: TGTGCCAGTAGTATAGGGGGTCTCTCTGGGGCCAACGTCCTGACTTTC.

The J gene is TRBJ2-1, the V gene TRBV7-3; 10 bases line up with TRBD2. Germline V gene sequence: CDR1 SGHTA, CDR2 FQGTGA. After removal of 6 bases from V and 10 bases from J, the junction contained 12 bases not matched to a gene. The CDR3 totals 15 residues. CDR3 region: CASSRTSGATGEQFF. The DNA of the CDR3 is TGTGCCAGCAGTCGGACTAGCGGAGCGACCGGGGAGCAGTTCTTC. The variable domain in full, completed from reference TRBV7-3 and TRBJ2-1, reads GAGVSQTPSNKVTEKGKYVELRCDPISGHTALYWYRQSLGQGPEFLIYFQGTGAADDSGLPNDRFFAVRPEGSVSTLKIQRTERGDSAVYLCASSRTSGATGEQFFGPGTRLTVL.

In nucleotides, the CDR3 is TGCGCCAGCAGCTCGGCAGGGGGCGAGTATGGCTACACCTTC. Protein sequence: CASSSAGGEYGYTF. The gene calls are TRBV5-1 and TRBJ1-2; 8 positions match TRBD1. Germline trimming cut 3 bases from V and 5 bases from J; bases unmatched to any gene: 6. Germline values: CDR1 SGHRS, CDR2 YFSETQ. The CDR3 totals 14 residues.

This sequence joins TRBV30 and TRBJ2-1; tentatively, D is TRBD2 (7 bases). V lost 5 bases and J 4 bases, leaving 12 bases between the germline ends. The CDR3 spans 13 residues. From germline, CDR1 is GTSNPN and CDR2 SVGIG (reference sequence). CDR3 protein: CAWGRGGYNEQFF. The CDR3, as DNA: TGTGCCTGGGGAAGGGGGGGTTACAATGAGCAGTTCTTC. Variable domain in full (rest from reference TRBV30 and TRBJ2-1): SQTIHQWPATLVQPVGSPLSLECTVEGTSNPNLYWYRQAAGRGLQLLFYSVGIGQISSEVPQNLSASRPQDRQFILSSKKLLLSDSGFYLCAWGRGGYNEQFFGPGTRLTVL.

This clone was found a few times. V usage is TRBV19 and J usage is TRBJ2-7, with D unresolved. This CDR3 contains 13 residues. Per germline, CDR1 LNHDA and CDR2 SQIVND (reference sequence). V shed 5 bases and J shed 3 bases, with 11 bases lying between them. Here the CDR3 reads CASSSASVYEQYF. The CDR3 coding sequence is TGTGCCAGTAGTTCCGCCTCCGTCTACGAGCAGTACTTC.

The chain employs TRBV27 and TRBJ1-3; D might be TRBD1 (5 bases). Germline V gives CDR1 MNHEY, CDR2 SMNVEV (reference sequence). The V and J ends lost 4 bases and 2 bases respectively, with 21 bases between them. This CDR3 has 18 residues. Written as DNA, the CDR3 is TGTGCCAGCAGTTCCGAGGTTTGGCACAGGATACCTGGAAACACCATATATTTT. This translates into CASSSEVWHRIPGNTIYF.

The chain has TRBV5-4 and TRBJ2-1, with 7 nucleotides matching TRBD2. The CDR3 spans 15 residues. V gave up 0 bases and J gave up 6 bases; unmatched junction bases: 6. Germline V gene lookup returns CDR1 SGHNT and CDR2 YYREEE (reference sequence). DNA of the CDR3: TGTGCCAGCAGCTTGGGCGGGAGAGCGTCCAATGAGCAGTTCTTC. Its protein is CASSLGGRASNEQFF. The entire variable domain, with the rest obtained from reference TRBV5-4 and TRBJ2-1, is as follows: ETGVTQSPTHLIKTRGQQVTLRCSSQSGHNTVSWYQQALGQGPQFIFQYYREEENGRGNFPPRFSGLQFPNYSSELNVNALELDDSALYLCASSLGGRASNEQFFGPGTRLTVL.

The chain employs TRBV4-3 and TRBJ1-5, with 8 bases lining up with TRBD1. The CDR3 consists of 18 residues. CDR1 is LGHNA, CDR2 YSLEER, per germline. V lost 0 bases, J lost 2 bases, and 9 bases stayed unmatched. The CDR3 DNA sequence: TGCGCCAGCAGCCAAGATCTGGACAGGGTAATCGGCAATCAGCCCCAGCATTTT. Translated, it gives CASSQDLDRVIGNQPQHF.

This chain links TRBV18 with TRBJ1-4; no clear D. V shed 0 bases and J shed 0 bases, with 11 bases lying between them. This CDR3 is built from 17 residues. Germline values: CDR1 KGHSH, CDR2 LQKENI. The CDR3 region has the DNA TGTGCCAGCTCACCACCCGGGAGTTCAACAACTAATGAAAAACTGTTTTTT. This sequence encodes CASSPPGSSTTNEKLFF. The whole variable domain, filled in from reference TRBV18 and TRBJ1-4, reads NAGVMQNPRHLVRRRGQEARLRCSPMKGHSHVYWYRQLPEEGLKFMVYLQKENIIDESGMPKERFSAEFPKEGPSILRIQQVVRGDSAAYFCASSPPGSSTTNEKLFFGSGTQLSVL.

The CDR3 is CASSSTSSETQYF. The CDR3, as DNA: TGCGCCAGCAGCTCAACATCTTCGGAGACCCAGTACTTC. This chain links TRBV5-1 with TRBJ2-5; D is unclear. Germline V lookup: CDR1 SGHRS, CDR2 YFSETQ. This CDR3 is 13 amino acids long. V was shortened by 3 bases and J by 5 bases, with 11 bases between the two germline ends.

This chain links TRBV6-1 with TRBJ2-1; D possibly corresponds to TRBD1 (6 bases). Trimming stripped 5 bases from V and 2 bases from J, with 10 bases between. The germline V gene encodes CDR1 MNHNS and CDR2 SASEGT. The CDR3 is 14 residues long. CDR3 loop: CASSSRDTYNEQFF. The CDR3 bases are TGTGCCAGCAGTTCCCGGGACACCTACAATGAGCAGTTCTTC.

The rearrangement links TRBV10-1 to TRBJ2-7, with 9 bases aligning to TRBD2. This CDR3 comprises 17 residues. V trimming: 0 bases; J trimming: 5 bases; junction bases outside the gene matches: 11. The V gene's germline CDR1 is WNHNN and CDR2 SYGVQD (reference sequence). The CDR3 region has the DNA TGCGCCAGCAGTGAGTCGACTCGAGCGGGAGGCAGCCACGAGCAGTACTTC. It specifies CASSESTRAGGSHEQYF.

This clone was seen a few times. The gene calls are TRBV10-1 and TRBJ1-1; a weak D match, TRBD1 (5 bases). This CDR3 has 13 amino acids. V was pared by 5 bases and J by 4 bases, with 11 bases between. Germline loops: CDR1 WNHNN, CDR2 SYGVQD (reference sequence). The CDR3 region is CASSQGVVTEAFF. In nucleotides, the CDR3 is TGCGCCAGCAGTCAGGGTGTTGTCACTGAAGCTTTCTTT.

Here the CDR3 DNA reads TGTGCCAGCAGCCTGGGACACCAATACGAGCAGTACTTC. Protein: CASSLGHQYEQYF. This chain joins TRBV7-9 and TRBJ2-7, with a possible D match to TRBD1 (6 bases). Germline assignment: CDR1 SEHNR and CDR2 FQNEAQ (reference sequence). Trimming removed 5 bases from V and 4 bases from J, with 12 bases in between. This CDR3 has 13 residues. Looking up the rest from reference TRBV7-9 and TRBJ2-7 gives the full variable domain: DTGVSQNPRHKITKRGQNVTFRCDPISEHNRLYWYRQTLGQGPEFLTYFQNEAQLEKSRLLSDRFSAERPKGSFSTLEIQRTEQGDSAMYLCASSLGHQYEQYFGPGTRLTVT.

The gene calls are TRBV7-8 and TRBJ1-3, with D perhaps matching TRBD1 (6 bases). V was clipped by 1 base and J by 0 bases, with 10 bases between them. The germline V gene encodes CDR1 SGHVS and CDR2 FQNEAQ. This CDR3 has 16 residues. The CDR3 loop reads CASSLGGAGSGNTIYF. The CDR3 region has the DNA TGTGCCAGCAGCTTAGGGGGGGCTGGCTCTGGAAACACCATATATTTT.

This clone was counted a few times. The chain employs TRBV27 and TRBJ2-7; tentative D call: TRBD1 (6 bases). The CDR3 length is 14 residues. Germline CDR1 MNHEY, CDR2 SMNVEV (reference sequence). V lost 0 bases and J lost 5, with 11 bases in between. In DNA form, the CDR3 reads TGTGCCAGCAGTTTATCTTCCAGGGGCCACGAGCAGTACTTC. Encoded protein: CASSLSSRGHEQYF.

The CDR3 nucleotides are TGTGCCAGCTCACCGGTAGGGCCACCGGCGGACACTGAAGCTTTCTTT. Protein product: CASSPVGPPADTEAFF. The chain recombines TRBV18 with TRBJ1-1, with no clear D. Germline V gene lookup returns CDR1 KGHSH and CDR2 LQKENI. The ends were cut back, 3 bases at V and 3 bases at J, with 17 bases in the middle. The CDR3 has 16 amino acids.

In its sample, this clone was seen once. The chain is built from TRBV5-4 and TRBJ1-1, with D maybe TRBD1 (5 bases). In germline, CDR1 is SGHNT, CDR2 YYREEE (reference sequence). The CDR3 loop spans 13 amino acids. V was clipped by 10 bases and J by 1 base, with 14 bases between them. Here the CDR3 reads CAARGGSNTEAFF. CDR3 sequence (DNA): TGTGCCGCCCGGGGCGGTTCGAACACTGAAGCTTTCTTT.

This clone was observed once. The chain is built from TRBV12-2 and TRBJ2-5. TRBV12-2 corresponds to a pseudogene. The CDR3 extends over 15 amino acids. DNA of the CDR3: TGTGCAAGTCGCTTAACATCGGGCCAACAAGAGACCCAGTACTTC. As protein: CASRLTSGQQETQYF.

This clone was detected once. The chain couples TRBV7-2 to TRBJ2-5; D ambiguous. This CDR3 has 14 residues. The V end lost 7 bases, the J end lost 1 base, and 13 bases lay between the germline ends. Germline values: CDR1 SGHTA, CDR2 FQGNSA. CDR3 coding DNA: TGTGCCAGCACTAAATCCGGGTCCCAAGAGACCCAGTACTTC. Translation gives CASTKSGSQETQYF.

V usage is TRBV5-1 and J usage is TRBJ2-2; a possible D gene is TRBD1 (5 bases). The CDR3 has 14 amino acids. Germline V gene data show CDR1 as SGHRS and CDR2 as YFSETQ. Trimming pared 5 bases from V and 4 bases from J, leaving 12 bases between. For the CDR3, the DNA is TGCGCCAGCAGTTCGGACACCCTCACCGGGGAGCTGTTTTTT. Encoded protein: CASSSDTLTGELFF.

The rearrangement uses TRBV5-1 and TRBJ2-6; D is ambiguous. Germline V gives CDR1 SGHRS, CDR2 YFSETQ. This CDR3 spans 15 amino acids. Trimming shortened V by 4 bases and J by 0 bases, and 8 bases separated the two germline ends. The CDR3 reads CASSQKSSGANVLTF. CDR3 nucleotides: TGCGCCAGCAGCCAGAAGTCCTCTGGGGCCAACGTCCTGACTTTC.

The V gene is TRBV5-4, the J gene TRBJ1-2; 7 bases fit TRBD1. This CDR3 region has 16 residues. In germline, CDR1 is SGHNT, CDR2 YYREEE (reference sequence). Trimming took 1 base from V and 4 from J; bases not matched to a gene: 10. This CDR3 is CASSLLGSGGVYGYTF. The DNA of the CDR3 is TGTGCCAGCAGCTTGTTAGGGTCAGGGGGGGTCTATGGCTACACCTTC.

The chain has TRBV7-8 and TRBJ2-1, with 9 bases lining up with TRBD2. Germline loops: CDR1 SGHVS, CDR2 FQNEAQ. V lost 2 bases to trimming and J lost 2 bases; unmatched junction nucleotides: 4. There are 16 residues in the CDR3. The CDR3: CASSLFPSGTYNEQFF. DNA for the CDR3: TGTGCCAGCAGCTTATTTCCTAGCGGGACCTACAATGAGCAGTTCTTC.

The chain combines TRBV27 with TRBJ1-5; weak D call: TRBD1 (6 bases). The CDR3 is made up of 15 amino acids. Per germline, CDR1 MNHEY and CDR2 SMNVEV (reference sequence). Trimming cost V 3 bases and J 7 bases, with 16 bases left between them. The CDR3 nucleotides read TGTGCCAGCAGTTTTGAGGGGGGCGCGGGACAGCCCCAGCATTTT. The encoded protein is CASSFEGGAGQPQHF.